This is a list of T cell receptor beta chains from one sample in a study of beta chain features in type 1 diabetes. Some clones are missing from TCRdb's copy, which holds only in-frame ones; the method was immunoSEQ multiplex PCR. The profile shows about 340,000 clones, roughly 8% of them singletons. Input material: central memory CD4+ T cells from blood. The receptors were gathered from a woman under 30 in good health. CDR3s include the opening cysteine and the closing phenylalanine or tryptophan. Fields, in order: J gene, V gene, D gene, clone size, CDR3 DNA, CDR3 protein. D genes are given only for firm matches. Clone sizes are given selectively: once, few, many, or a class where the clone is expanded.

TRBJ2-4	TRBV28	-	few	TGTGCCAGCAGGGAAAATAGTAAAAACATTCAGTACTTC	CASRENSKNIQYF
TRBJ2-5	TRBV11-2	TRBD1	-	TGTGCCAGCAGCCCCGGGACAGGGCGAGAGACCCAGTACTTC	CASSPGTGRETQYF
TRBJ1-5	TRBV18	-	few	TGTGCCAGCTCACCAGGGAATAGCAATCAGCCCCAGCATTTT	CASSPGNSNQPQHF
TRBJ1-2	TRBV2	-	few	TGTGCCAGCAGTGGGACCCTTGGAGGCTACACCTTC	CASSGTLGGYTF
TRBJ2-5	TRBV7-3	TRBD2	-	TGTGCCAGCAGCACGGGACTAGCGGGAGCGGAGACCCAGTACTTC	CASSTGLAGAETQYF
TRBJ2-7	TRBV10-3	-	-	TGTGCCATCAGTGAGTCGATCGTCGGATACTACGAGCAGTACTTC	CAISESIVGYYEQYF
TRBJ2-3	TRBV2	TRBD1	few	TGTGCCAGCAGGGTCGACAGGGGAAGTACAGATACGCAGTATTTT	CASRVDRGSTDTQYF
TRBJ2-7	TRBV29-1	TRBD2	-	TGCAGCGGTGACGGCCCGGGGGAGGGGTATCCCTACGAGCAGTACTTC	CSGDGPGEGYPYEQYF
TRBJ1-4	TRBV7-9	TRBD1	-	TGTGCCGCGGACAGGGTTCGTGAAAAACTGTTTTTT	CAADRVREKLFF
TRBJ2-4	TRBV4-2	-	few	TGTGCCAGCAGCCAAGTTGGGCAGTTGGTAGCCAAAAACATTCAGTACTTC	CASSQVGQLVAKNIQYF
TRBJ1-1	TRBV5-1	-	-	TGCGCCAGCAGCTTGCAGGCGGTTGGGAACACTGAAGCTTTCTTT	CASSLQAVGNTEAFF
TRBJ2-1	TRBV9	-	few	TGTGCCAGCAGCGGAGACCCAGCGGGCTCCTACAATGAGCAGTTCTTC	CASSGDPAGSYNEQFF
TRBJ2-7	TRBV28	-	few	TGTGCCAGCAGTTTAGTTCGGTACGAGCAGTACTTC	CASSLVRYEQYF
TRBJ2-1	TRBV4-1	TRBD2	-	TGCGCCAGCAGCCCCCGGCTAGCGGGGGATGTTCCTCAGCAGTTCTTC	CASSPRLAGDVPQQFF
TRBJ1-5	TRBV19	-	few	TGTGCCAGTAGCCCCATCGAGTTCCCAGGACAGCCCCAGCATTTT	CASSPIEFPGQPQHF
TRBJ2-7	TRBV7-9	TRBD1	many	TGTGCCAGCAGCGCCGGACAGGGAGTAGACGAGCAGTACTTC	CASSAGQGVDEQYF
TRBJ2-7	TRBV28	-	-	TGTGCCAGCACTTCGGTCGACTCCTACGAGCAGTACTTC	CASTSVDSYEQYF
TRBJ2-7	TRBV5-6	-	-	TGTGCCAGCAGCTTGGCCTCGGTGCAAGTTGATGCCTACGAGCAGTACTTC	CASSLASVQVDAYEQYF
TRBJ2-1	TRBV7-2	TRBD2	-	TGTGCCAGCAGGCTCTGGGGGACTAACTACAATGAGCAGTTCTTC	CASRLWGTNYNEQFF
TRBJ2-3	TRBV7-6	-	many	TGTGCCAGCAGCTTTGGTTTGGAGGATACGCAGTATTTT	CASSFGLEDTQYF
TRBJ2-1	TRBV9	TRBD2	few	TGTGCCAGCAGCGCTTTTCTAGGGACTAGCGGGACTACCAGTGAGCAGTTCTTC	CASSAFLGTSGTTSEQFF
TRBJ1-4	TRBV28	TRBD1	few	TGTGCCAGCAGTCTCGACAGGGTTTTTGAAAAACTGTTTTTT	CASSLDRVFEKLFF
TRBJ1-5	TRBV4-2	-	-	TGTGCCAGCAGCCAAGTTTCCGCCGGCAGTGGCAATCAGCCCCAGCATTTT	CASSQVSAGSGNQPQHF
TRBJ2-1	TRBV28	-	many	TGTGCCAGCAGTCCAACGAGCTACAATGAGCAGTTCTTC	CASSPTSYNEQFF
TRBJ2-7	TRBV7-9	-	many	TGTGCCAGCAGCTTCGGACAGGAGGGATCCGAGCAGTACTTC	CASSFGQEGSEQYF
TRBJ1-1	TRBV5-1	-	-	TGCGCCAGCGGGGAGGGGCCCGTGGGGACTGAAGCTTTCTTT	CASGEGPVGTEAFF
TRBJ1-2	TRBV5-1	-	-	TGCGCCAGCAGCTTGGAAGCCAGTTCGGCTTATGGCTACACCTTC	CASSLEASSAYGYTF
TRBJ1-2	TRBV25-1	TRBD1	-	TGTGCCAGCAGTGAAAATCCACCGGGACAGGGAGCGGTTGGCTACACCTTC	CASSENPPGQGAVGYTF
TRBJ2-2	TRBV5-6	-	-	TGTGCCAGCAGCTTGGACCTCACCGGGGAGCTGTTTTTT	CASSLDLTGELFF
TRBJ2-7	TRBV20-1	TRBD1	few	TGCAGTGCTATTGGACAGGGAAGGCAGTACTTC	CSAIGQGRQYF
TRBJ1-1	TRBV7-8	TRBD1	many	TGTGCCAGCAGCTTGACCGGGACAGGCGAAGCTTTCTTT	CASSLTGTGEAFF
TRBJ2-7	TRBV27	-	-	TGTGCCAGCAGTTTACGTGGCCCCTACGAGCAGTACTTC	CASSLRGPYEQYF
TRBJ2-4	TRBV5-6	TRBD2	few	TGTGCCAGCAGCTACCTTGGGACTAGGCAAAACATTCAGTACTTC	CASSYLGTRQNIQYF
TRBJ1-5	TRBV18	TRBD1	many	TGTGCCAGCTCACCGGGACAGTACAATCAGCCCCAGCATTTT	CASSPGQYNQPQHF
TRBJ2-1	TRBV15	TRBD2	few	TGTGCCACCAGCAGAGTCGGGACTAGCGAGTTCTTC	CATSRVGTSEFF
TRBJ1-5	TRBV2	-	many	TGTGCCAGCAGACAGGGAAATCAGCCCCAGCATTTT	CASRQGNQPQHF
TRBJ2-7	TRBV5-5	-	few	TGTGCCAGCAGCGTCACAGGGAAGGCCTACGAGCAGTACTTC	CASSVTGKAYEQYF
TRBJ2-5	TRBV6-5	-	-	TGTGCCAGCAGTTACAAGGCAGGGCTCCGTGTGACCCAGTACTTC	CASSYKAGLRVTQYF
TRBJ2-7	TRBV2	TRBD1	few	TGTGCCAGCAGTGGCCGGGACAGGGGGCACTACGAGCAGTACTTC	CASSGRDRGHYEQYF
TRBJ2-1	TRBV18	-	-	TGTGCCAGCTCACCACCGACGGATCTTGAGCAGTTCTTC	CASSPPTDLEQFF
TRBJ1-1	TRBV5-4	TRBD1	few	TGTGCCAGCAGCTTTATGGGACAGTTTGAAGCTTTCTTT	CASSFMGQFEAFF
TRBJ2-1	TRBV5-4	-	many	TGTGCCAGCAGCCTTGGCGGGACGGGGCAAGTCAATGAGCAGTTCTTC	CASSLGGTGQVNEQFF
TRBJ1-4	TRBV7-9	-	many	TGTGCCAGCAGCTTAGCAGTGGGAGAAAAACTGTTTTTT	CASSLAVGEKLFF
TRBJ2-2	TRBV28	-	few	TGTGCCAGCAGTCCTCCTGGCGGGGCTAACACCGGGGAGCTGTTTTTT	CASSPPGGANTGELFF
TRBJ2-7	TRBV18	-	-	TGTGCCAGCTCACCTGCACTGGAAGGGTACGAGCAGTACTTC	CASSPALEGYEQYF
TRBJ2-5	TRBV7-3	TRBD2	-	TGTGCCAGCAGCGCCGGGACTAGCGGCAAGGGTGAGACCCAGTACTTC	CASSAGTSGKGETQYF
TRBJ1-5	TRBV2	-	once	TGTGCCAGCAAGGTTCGAGGGTCGGGGCAGCCCCAGCATTTT	CASKVRGSGQPQHF
TRBJ2-7	TRBV7-9	TRBD2	few	TGTGCCAGCAGCCTTAGCGGGACCTACTACGAGCAGTACTTC	CASSLSGTYYEQYF
TRBJ2-1	TRBV4-2	TRBD2	-	TGTGCCAGCAGCCAAGTGAAAACTAGCGGGAGACGCAATGAGCAGTTCTTC	CASSQVKTSGRRNEQFF
TRBJ2-3	TRBV4-2	-	-	TGTGCCAGCAGCCAAGATTACGGGAGAGGCTCAGATACGCAGTATTTT	CASSQDYGRGSDTQYF
TRBJ2-5	TRBV7-3	-	-	TGTGCCAGCAGCTTAAACAGACAAGAGACCCAGTACTTC	CASSLNRQETQYF
TRBJ2-7	TRBV7-9	TRBD1	few	TGTGCCAGCAGCAGATCCGGGACAGGGCCGATTAGGCAGTACTTC	CASSRSGTGPIRQYF
TRBJ2-1	TRBV2	-	few	TGTGCCAGCAGCGGGAACAGGAATGAGCAGTTCTTC	CASSGNRNEQFF